The clone carrying this T cell receptor (beta chain) occurred once. Antigen unknown. Germline V gives CDR1 KGHSH, CDR2 LQKENI. The germline V and J ends were trimmed by 3 bases and 6 bases, with 5 bases remaining between them. This CDR3 has 12 residues. The data were obtained in a study of T cell responses to AZD1222 COVID-19 vaccine. Turning to the study itself: Second doses that came at about 4 or about 12 weeks were put together.

The table came from immunoSEQ multiplex PCR; TCRdb's copy has only in-frame clones and leaves some out. This repertoire shows 99,000 or so clones, approximately 87% found once; its top ten account for around 2.5%. The study's findings and limits: Unmutated regions of variants are reportedly targeted by nearly half of spike-specific TCRs. There were mostly white British donors and more females than males, and clonal diversity was possibly underestimated. With two AZD1222 doses given, Spike-specific TCR breadth and depth both rose.

The chain combines TRBV18 with TRBJ2-2; no clear D. This specimen consisted of peripheral blood, obtained on day 0 of AZD1222 vaccination. The sequence came from an adult in good health. The CDR3 spells CASSPMSGELFF. Here the CDR3 DNA reads TGTGCCAGCTCACCGATGTCCGGGGAGCTGTTTTTT.